What follows are 18 T cell receptor beta chains derived from one specimen sequenced in a study of T cell responses to AZD1222 COVID-19 vaccine. The method was immunoSEQ multiplex PCR; TCRdb's version includes in-frame clones alone and lacks a portion of them. The data hold more than 150,000 clones, with 85% to 90% observed a single time. This specimen was peripheral blood, taken on day 0 of AZD1222 vaccination. Every receptor here comes from an adult in good health.

A few counts support this clone. The gene calls are TRBV2 and TRBJ2-1; either TRBD1 or TRBD2 may supply D (7 bases each). V shed 5 bases and J shed 0 bases, with 17 bases lying between them. Germline V gene sequence: CDR1 SNHLY, CDR2 FYNNEI. The CDR3 sequence is 17 residues long. The CDR3: CASSREVEGASYNEQFF. DNA of the CDR3: TGTGCCAGCAGTCGGGAGGTGGAGGGGGCCTCCTACAATGAGCAGTTCTTC.

The rearrangement joins TRBV11-3 to TRBJ2-7, with TRBD1 matching over 7 bases. This CDR3 is built from 12 residues. Germline CDR1 and CDR2: SGHNT and YENEEA. With V trimmed by 1 base and J by 6 bases, 0 bases remained unmatched. This chain's CDR3 is CASSLGTGEQYF. The CDR3, as DNA: TGTGCCAGCAGCTTAGGGACAGGCGAGCAGTACTTC.

This clone turned up a few times. The chain recombines TRBV7-2 with TRBJ1-1; D may be TRBD1 (6 bases). The length of the CDR3 is 15 residues. Trimming removed 2 bases from V and 1 base from J, with 11 bases in between. Germline CDR1 and CDR2: SGHTA and FQGNSA. CDR3 amino acids: CASSLSDSPNTEAFF. As DNA, the CDR3 is TGTGCCAGCAGCTTATCGGACAGCCCGAACACTGAAGCTTTCTTT. Combining the CDR3 with reference TRBV7-2 and TRBJ1-1 gives the whole variable domain GAGVSQSPSNKVTEKGKDVELRCDPISGHTALYWYRQSLGQGLEFLIYFQGNSAPDKSGLPSDRFSAERTGGSVSTLTIQRTQQEDSAVYLCASSLSDSPNTEAFFGQGTRLTVV.

V is TRBV14 and J is TRBJ1-1; 7 bases agree with TRBD1. This CDR3 contains 16 residues. Trimming took 1 base from V and 4 from J; bases not matched to a gene: 9. Germline CDR1 and CDR2: SGHDN and FVKESK. The CDR3: CASSQVTTRGGTEAFF. The CDR3 region has the DNA TGTGCCAGCAGCCAAGTCACTACCAGGGGGGGCACTGAAGCTTTCTTT.

The chain has TRBV6-2 or TRBV6-3 and TRBJ1-1; TRBD1 aligns across 7 bases. Germline lookup yields CDR1 MNHEY and CDR2 SVGEGT. CDR3 length equals 13 residues. V lost 5 bases, J lost 8 bases, and 8 bases stayed unmatched. CDR3 sequence (DNA): TGTGCCAGCAGTCTACAGGGGAATTTAGAAGCTTTCTTT. Amino acids: CASSLQGNLEAFF.

This chain uses TRBV28 with TRBJ2-3; 7 positions agree with TRBD2. This CDR3 has 14 residues. Trimming removed 6 bases from V and 3 bases from J; junction bases left unmatched: 6. CDR1 is MDHEN and CDR2 is SYDVKM in the germline V gene. Here the CDR3 reads CASSRAGVTDTQYF. DNA for the CDR3: TGTGCCAGCAGCAGGGCGGGGGTTACAGATACGCAGTATTTT.

The V and J genes are TRBV29-1 and TRBJ1-2; D unclear. Germline V gene data show CDR1 as SQVTM and CDR2 as ANQGSEA. The CDR3 has 11 residues. V was shortened by 1 base and J by 6 bases, with 6 bases between the two germline ends. This chain's CDR3 is CSVEVVDGYTF. CDR3 sequence (DNA): TGCAGCGTTGAAGTAGTGGATGGCTACACCTTC.

This chain connects TRBV5-4 to TRBJ1-2; D may be TRBD1 (6 bases). The CDR3 is made up of 15 amino acids. The germline gives CDR1 SGHNT, CDR2 YYREEE (reference sequence). Trimming took off 4 bases at V and 4 bases at J, with 17 bases between the two ends. CDR3 nucleotides: TGTGCCAGCAGCATTTGGGGGCAGGCCCCCTATGGCTACACCTTC. It yields the protein CASSIWGQAPYGYTF. Looking up the rest from reference TRBV5-4 and TRBJ1-2 gives the full variable domain: ETGVTQSPTHLIKTRGQQVTLRCSSQSGHNTVSWYQQALGQGPQFIFQYYREEENGRGNFPPRFSGLQFPNYSSELNVNALELDDSALYLCASSIWGQAPYGYTFGSGTRLTVV.

This chain uses TRBV19 with TRBJ1-5, with 7 positions matching TRBD1. Germline CDR1 LNHDA, CDR2 SQIVND (reference sequence). The CDR3 sequence is 14 residues long. V gave up 7 bases and J gave up 2 bases; unmatched junction bases: 5. The CDR3 loop is CASILRGGNQPQHF. The CDR3 bases are TGTGCCAGTATTCTCAGGGGGGGCAATCAGCCCCAGCATTTT.

V gene TRBV30 combines with J gene TRBJ1-3; D is ambiguous. V shed 4 bases and J shed 1 base, with 8 bases lying between them. The CDR3 covers 13 residues. In germline, CDR1 is GTSNPN, CDR2 SVGIG (reference sequence). The CDR3 here is CAWTLLSGNTIYF. The DNA for the CDR3 is TGTGCCTGGACCCTACTGTCTGGAAACACCATATATTTT.

This clone showed up just once. This sequence joins TRBV28 and TRBJ1-2; maybe TRBD1 (6 bases). Germline V gene lookup returns CDR1 MDHEN and CDR2 SYDVKM. Trimming left V 0 bases short and J 0 bases short, with 14 bases between. CDR3 length equals 17 residues. The CDR3 protein is CASSLWDTDSANYGYTF. DNA for the CDR3: TGTGCCAGCAGTTTATGGGATACGGACAGCGCTAACTATGGCTACACCTTC.

This chain uses TRBV9 with TRBJ2-1, with 8 bases that match TRBD2. V gave up 2 bases and J gave up 10 bases; unmatched junction bases: 8. Germline CDR1 SGDLS, CDR2 YYNGEE. The CDR3 spans 14 residues. CDR3 sequence reads: CASSVGAGEREQFF. In DNA, the CDR3 is TGTGCCAGCAGCGTGGGAGCGGGAGAACGGGAGCAGTTCTTC.

V gene TRBV7-2 combines with J gene TRBJ1-2, with TRBD1 matching over 7 bases. Germline-derived CDR1 and CDR2 are SGHTA and FQGNSA. CDR3 length equals 15 residues. V was clipped by 5 bases and J by 4 bases; unmatched bases: 10. This CDR3 reads CASSRETGLTYGYTF. The CDR3 DNA reads as TGTGCCAGCAGCCGCGAGACAGGGCTTACCTATGGCTACACCTTC.

J is TRBJ2-1 and V is TRBV5-1; D not resolved. Germline V gene data show CDR1 as SGHRS and CDR2 as YFSETQ. V lost 0 bases and J lost 6, with 7 bases in between. This CDR3 contains 13 residues. The CDR3 DNA is TGCGCCAGCAGCTTGGCCGGAAGCAATGAGCAGTTCTTC. Its protein product is CASSLAGSNEQFF.

Written as DNA, the CDR3 is TGCGCCAGCAGCCAAGTCCTTCAACTAGCGGGAGGGGGTTCCTACAATGAGCAGTTCTTC. This encodes CASSQVLQLAGGGSYNEQFF. V is TRBV4-3 and J is TRBJ2-1, with 13 bases lining up with TRBD2. CDR3 length: 20 residues. The V gene's germline CDR1 is LGHNA and CDR2 YSLEER. The V gene end was trimmed by 1 base and the J gene end by 1 base; junction bases not matched to a gene: 10.

The chain links TRBV6-6 to TRBJ1-4; tentative D call: TRBD1 (6 bases). The V end lost 8 bases, the J end lost 6 bases, and 13 bases lay between the germline ends. The CDR3 is 13 amino acids. Germline values: CDR1 MNHNY, CDR2 SVGAGI (reference sequence). CDR3 region: CASLQGEDEKLFF. The CDR3 coding sequence is TGTGCCAGCTTACAGGGAGAGGATGAAAAACTGTTTTTT.

The genes are TRBV27 and TRBJ2-5; maybe TRBD1 (7 bases). V gave up 5 bases and J gave up 5 bases, with 12 bases separating them. The CDR3 length is 13 residues. In germline, CDR1 is MNHEY, CDR2 SMNVEV (reference sequence). The CDR3 spells CASSASGGETQYF. For the CDR3, the DNA is TGTGCCAGCAGTGCCTCAGGGGGGGAGACCCAGTACTTC.

The V call is TRBV6-5, the J call TRBJ1-2; D is possibly TRBD1 (5 bases). The CDR3 covers 14 residues. Germline lookup yields CDR1 MNHEY and CDR2 SVGAGI. The ends were cut back, 7 bases at V and 3 bases at J, with 15 bases in the middle. Here the CDR3 reads CASTSIGGDYGYTF. The DNA of the CDR3 is TGTGCCAGCACCTCTATTGGGGGAGACTATGGCTACACCTTC.